This TCR beta chain was captured by sequencing in a study of shared clonotypes between healthy human individuals. Findings and limits, study-wide: Some naive CD4 clonotypes, around 5%, turned up in common across a handful of donors. Naive subsets, compared against memory subsets, generally had larger estimated richness values. Sorted-subset sequencing, rarefaction showed, was incomplete despite large depth.

Per the original methods: ImmunoSEQ only sent back junction sequences with no quality scores, so filtering was done differently. Clones were read by immunoSEQ multiplex PCR, and TCRdb kept only the in-frame ones, dropping some. That table is the source of V, J and clone size, and D and trimming were worked out from the DNA. The sample has about 2 million clones, about 95% seen once. Of note for this clone: Its target is not known.

As defined, naive CD8 cells were CD45RO-negative and positively selected for CCR7, with terminally differentiated effector memory CD45RA+ cells excluded. Sequencing was done on a sample of naive CD8+ T cells sorted from blood. The receptor comes from a man in his late teens or twenties in good health.

For the CDR3, the DNA is TGTGCCAGCACCCAGGGCTCCTATAATTCACCCCTCCACTTT. Translating it yields CASTQGSYNSPLHF. The genes are TRBV13 and TRBJ1-6; tentatively, D is TRBD1 (5 bases). CDR3 size: 14 residues. CDR1 is PRHDT, CDR2 FYEKMQ, per germline (reference sequence). V gave up 7 bases and J gave up 0 bases, with 7 bases separating them.